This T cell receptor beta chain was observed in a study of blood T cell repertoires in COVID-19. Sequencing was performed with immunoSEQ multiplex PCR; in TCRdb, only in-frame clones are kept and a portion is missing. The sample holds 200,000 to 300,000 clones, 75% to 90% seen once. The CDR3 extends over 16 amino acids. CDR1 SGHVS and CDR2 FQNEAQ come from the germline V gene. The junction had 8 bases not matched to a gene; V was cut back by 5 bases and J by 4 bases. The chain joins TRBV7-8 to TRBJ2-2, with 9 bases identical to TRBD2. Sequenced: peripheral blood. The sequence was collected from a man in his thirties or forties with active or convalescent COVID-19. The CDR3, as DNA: TGTGCCAGCAGCCCCGAGGTAGCGGGGGTCACCGGGGAGCTGTTTTTT. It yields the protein CASSPEVAGVTGELFF.